This T cell receptor beta chain was documented in a study of shared clonotypes between healthy human individuals. Study information: CD8 memory received one plate per donor, CD8 naive two, CD4 memory three and CD4 naive three. Notes on the study in general: Memory subsets had estimated richness that was generally smaller than that of naive subsets.

Deletions cut 7 bases from V and 1 base from J, with 10 bases between. The germline V gene has CDR1 SNHLY and CDR2 FYNNEI. The CDR3 is made up of 13 amino acids. Participating donors were healthy, HIV-negative adults free of recent acute infections or vaccinations. Only in-frame clones appear in the TCRdb table, and some are missing; sequencing was by immunoSEQ multiplex PCR. The sample yields about 1 million clones, 75% seen once. As for this clone: What it binds is not known.

The receptor was derived from a man aged 18 to 30 in good health. This chain connects TRBV2 to TRBJ1-1; TRBD1 might be the D (6 bases). The sequenced material came from memory CD4+ T cells sorted from blood. Subset indicated: CD45RA-negative fraction. The CDR3 spells CASKGTPNTEAFF. The CDR3 nucleotides read TGTGCCAGCAAGGGGACACCGAACACTGAAGCTTTCTTT.